The source of this TCR beta chain is a study of graft-versus-host responses after intestinal transplantation. Study as a whole: Recipients received multivisceral, liver-intestinal, or isolated intestinal transplants. Study-level results: The authors found GvH clones in recipient marrow, some appearing first in ileum or blood.

V was cut by 7 bases and J by 7 bases, with 13 bases left in between. Germline V gives CDR1 MNHEY, CDR2 SMNVEV (reference sequence). The CDR3 length is 12 residues. A word on this clone: Its specificity is unknown.

Here immunoSEQ multiplex PCR was the method, and the copy in TCRdb shows in-frame clones only, minus some. The sample consists of approximately 37,000 clones, approximately 95% of them appearing once. This sequence originates from a human patient who received an intestinal transplant, so some T cells may come from the graft donor. The starting material was PBMCs, obtained 734 days after intestinal transplantation. The J gene is TRBJ1-2, the V gene TRBV27, with D perhaps matching TRBD1 (5 bases). The CDR3 nucleotides are TGTGCCAGCATGGGGGATTCAGGTGGCTACACCTTC. Translating it yields CASMGDSGGYTF.